The source of this T cell receptor beta chain is a study of T cell responses to AZD1222 COVID-19 vaccine. Regarding the study as a whole: Along spike, vaccine-associated CD4 TCRs were found throughout, with dominance at 160-218 and 743-854.

Germline values: CDR1 MNHEY, CDR2 SMNVEV (reference sequence). V dropped 3 bases and J dropped 7; count of bases not matched to a gene: 5. This CDR3 is 14 amino acids long. TCRdb keeps only in-frame clones here, not all; method: immunoSEQ multiplex PCR. Here the sample spans around 160,000 clones, around nine tenths being singletons. Remarks on this clone: No antigen is known for it.

V is TRBV27 and J is TRBJ2-4, with 8 bases identical to TRBD2. The sample in question was peripheral blood, obtained on day 0 of MenACWY control vaccination. The sequence was collected from an adult in good health. The CDR3 loop is CASSFGRERNIQYF. The CDR3 DNA is TGTGCCAGCAGTTTCGGGAGGGAGAGGAACATTCAGTACTTC.